The next 31 T cell receptor beta chains were all read from a single sample in a study of neurological immune-mediated disorders. Specified time point: longitudinal time-point 3. TCRdb itself ran the 5' RACE reads through MiXCR, one entry per CDR3 protein. This sample has approximately 89,000 distinct CDR3 sequences, with 3.5% to 5.5% found just once. Sequencing was carried out using PBMCs. The source of these receptors is a woman aged 55-69 years with multiple sclerosis.

This clonotype came up a few times. This may come from a read error, since a much larger clone is one base off. The V gene is TRBV20-1, the J gene TRBJ1-6, with 7 bases that match TRBD1. Per the germline V gene, CDR1 is DFQATT and CDR2 is SNEGSKA (reference sequence). The CDR3 extends over 14 amino acids. V lost 6 bases and J lost 7; bases outside the gene matches: 9. CDR3 protein: CSAPRGNENSPLHF. CDR3 DNA: TGCAGTGCCCCCAGGGGGAATGAGAATTCACCCCTCCACTTT.

This clonotype was observed at least ten times. The gene calls are TRBV21-1 and TRBJ2-1; TRBD2, the table's D call, was not compared with the DNA. TRBV21-1 is termed a pseudogene. CDR3 length equals 17 residues. The CDR3: CASSFLLLAGGWNEQFF. CDR3 DNA sequence: TGTGCCAGCAGCTTCCTTCTACTAGCGGGGGGTTGGAATGAGCAGTTCTTC.

This clonotype was seen at least ten times. This rearrangement joins TRBV5-1 to TRBJ2-2, with TRBD1 identical over 7 bases. Germline CDR1 and CDR2: SGHRS and YFSETQ. The CDR3 spans 16 residues. V lost 4 bases and J lost 5; bases outside the gene matches: 11. The CDR3 loop reads CASSVGQGVRTGELFF. The CDR3 DNA reads as TGCGCCAGCAGCGTCGGGCAGGGGGTCCGTACCGGGGAGCTGTTTTTT.

This clonotype occurred many times. The chain has TRBV5-1 and TRBJ1-3; no clear D. In germline, CDR1 is SGHRS, CDR2 YFSETQ. V shed 0 bases and J shed 15 bases, with 13 bases lying between them. The CDR3 has 12 amino acids. The CDR3 protein is CASSLVSGNGYF. The DNA of the CDR3 is TGCGCCAGCAGCTTGGTTTCGGGGAATGGATATTTT.

This clonotype was observed many times. J is TRBJ1-2 and V is TRBV20-1; D is perhaps TRBD1 (5 bases). V lost 3 bases, J lost 0 bases, and 11 bases lay in between. Germline CDR1 is DFQATT and CDR2 is SNEGSKA (reference sequence). The CDR3 runs 14 residues. The CDR3 DNA follows: TGCAGTGCTAGTAACAGGCAGTCTAACTATGGCTACACCTTC. It specifies CSASNRQSNYGYTF.

This clonotype was observed many times. The CDR3 coding sequence is TGCGCCAGCAGCTGGGACAGGGTCCCTAACGAGCAGTACTTC. Amino acids: CASSWDRVPNEQYF. The J gene is TRBJ2-7, the V gene TRBV5-1; 9 nucleotides match TRBD1. Germline values: CDR1 SGHRS, CDR2 YFSETQ. The CDR3 has 14 residues. V shed 3 bases and J 5 bases; nucleotides not matched to a gene: 6.

The chain combines TRBV6-2 or TRBV6-3 with TRBJ2-7; 9 bases fit TRBD1. The germline V gene encodes CDR1 MNHEY and CDR2 SVGEGT. There are 14 residues in the CDR3. V shed 6 bases, J shed 4 bases, and the junction held 7 bases outside the gene matches. This CDR3 is CASRRGQGNYEQYF. For the CDR3, the DNA is TGTGCCAGCAGACGGGGACAGGGTAATTACGAGCAGTACTTC.

This clonotype was counted many times. V is TRBV12-3 or TRBV12-4 and J is TRBJ2-7; TRBD2 aligns across 7 bases. The CDR3 contains 16 residues. With V trimmed by 1 base and J by 3 bases, 9 bases remained unmatched. CDR3 loop: CASSLGGLPLGYEQYF. The CDR3 DNA sequence: TGTGCCAGCAGTTTAGGGGGACTACCCCTCGGCTACGAGCAGTACTTC.

This clonotype was found many times. This chain links TRBV20-1 with TRBJ2-5; TRBD1 might be the D (5 bases). The CDR3 spans 14 residues. V lost 0 bases, J lost 5 bases, and 13 bases lay in between. Germline CDR1 and CDR2: DFQATT and SNEGSKA (reference sequence). In DNA form, the CDR3 reads TGCAGTGCTAGAGATCAAGGGGAAATGGAGACCCAGTACTTC. Protein sequence: CSARDQGEMETQYF.

Comments on this clonotype: This sequence may be a read error, since a much larger clone differs from it by one base. The J gene is TRBJ2-1, the V gene TRBV18; TRBD1 or TRBD2 may be the D gene (6 bases each). The V gene's germline CDR1 is KGHSH and CDR2 LQKENI. There are 16 residues in the CDR3. CDR3 sequence reads: CSSSPPSGGFYNEQFF. For the CDR3, the DNA is TGTTCCAGCTCACCACCGTCCGGGGGCTTCTACAATGAGCAGTTCTTC.

The V gene is TRBV15, the J gene TRBJ1-5; D is uncertain. This CDR3 is 15 amino acids long. Germline CDR1 and CDR2: LNHNV and YYDKDF (reference sequence). V lost 3 bases and J lost 4, with 13 bases in between. The chain's CDR3 is CATSSYGPQNQPQHF. In nucleotides, the CDR3 is TGTGCCACCAGCAGCTACGGGCCCCAGAATCAGCCCCAGCATTTT.

This clonotype has at least ten counts. The rearrangement links TRBV7-8 to TRBJ1-5; D may be TRBD1 (5 bases). Germline CDR1 SGHVS, CDR2 FQNEAQ. The V end was cut by 0 bases, the J end by 0 bases, with 9 bases between. The CDR3 sequence is 16 residues long. The CDR3 loop reads CASSLALGDSNQPQHF. In DNA form, the CDR3 reads TGTGCCAGCAGCTTAGCTCTAGGGGATAGCAATCAGCCCCAGCATTTT.

This clonotype was detected many times. The chain carries TRBV5-1 and TRBJ1-4; the D is unclear. Germline CDR1 is SGHRS and CDR2 is YFSETQ. V shed 1 base and J shed 0 bases, with 7 bases lying between them. The CDR3 contains 15 residues. The CDR3 here is CASSLSSATNEKLFF. The CDR3 region has the DNA TGCGCCAGCAGCTTGTCGTCCGCAACTAATGAAAAACTGTTTTTT.

The sample holds many counts of this clonotype. J is TRBJ1-5 and V is TRBV6-1; D gene unclear. This CDR3 spans 14 amino acids. Germline loops: CDR1 MNHNS, CDR2 SASEGT. V lost 6 bases to trimming and J lost 1 base, with 10 bases between them. The CDR3 bases are TGTGCCAGCAGCGGAGGCGACAGCAATCAGCCCCAGCATTTT. Protein sequence: CASSGGDSNQPQHF.

The sample holds many counts of this clonotype. The chain couples TRBV15 to TRBJ2-7; D is possibly TRBD2 (6 bases). The CDR3 runs to 14 residues. Trimming shortened V by 9 bases and J by 0 bases, and 15 bases separated the two germline ends. Germline CDR1 is LNHNV and CDR2 is YYDKDF (reference sequence). The CDR3 protein is CATRGAGISYEQYF. CDR3 nucleotide sequence: TGTGCCACGCGCGGGGCGGGGATCTCCTACGAGCAGTACTTC.

The sample holds many counts of this clonotype. The chain employs TRBV5-1 and TRBJ2-7; possibly TRBD2 for D (5 bases). Trimming cost V 0 bases and J 3 bases, with 10 bases left between them. Germline V lookup: CDR1 SGHRS, CDR2 YFSETQ. The CDR3 consists of 14 residues. Here the CDR3 DNA reads TGCGCCAGCAGCTTGGGCCCTAGCAGCTACGAGCAGTACTTC. This translates into CASSLGPSSYEQYF.

This clonotype was seen ten or more times. The genes are TRBV5-1 and TRBJ2-1, with 7 bases that match TRBD1. The ends lost 3 bases at V and 8 bases at J; junction bases unmatched: 8. Germline CDR1 SGHRS, CDR2 YFSETQ. CDR3 length: 14 amino acids. This CDR3 is CASSSRTGGDEQFF. The CDR3 region has the DNA TGCGCCAGCAGCTCTAGGACAGGTGGGGATGAGCAGTTCTTC.

Ten or more counts support this clonotype. With a much larger clone just one base away, this may be a read error. The chain carries TRBV5-1 and TRBJ1-1; no firm D call. In germline, CDR1 is SGHRS, CDR2 YFSETQ. Trimming pared 0 bases from V and 1 base from J, leaving 4 bases between. The CDR3 is 13 amino acids. DNA of the CDR3: TGCGCCAGCAGCTTGGGCTGGAACACTGAAGCTTTCTTT. It is translated as CASSLGWNTEAFF.

This clonotype has ten or more counts. The V and J genes are TRBV15 and TRBJ1-6, with D tentatively TRBD1 (6 bases). Germline assignment: CDR1 LNHNV and CDR2 YYDKDF (reference sequence). V gave up 3 bases and J gave up 0 bases, with 12 bases separating them. The CDR3 consists of 17 residues. The CDR3 sequence is CATSRVRGSSYNSPLHF. The DNA of the CDR3 is TGTGCCACCAGCAGGGTTAGGGGGAGCTCCTATAATTCACCCCTCCACTTT.

This clonotype was picked up many times. V usage is TRBV7-6 and J usage is TRBJ2-3; no reliable D call. The CDR3 is made up of 13 amino acids. Germline lookup yields CDR1 SGHVS and CDR2 FNYEAQ. V shed 2 bases and J shed 5 bases, with 8 bases lying between them. In DNA form, the CDR3 reads TGTGCCAGCAGCTTAAATACGGTAGATACGCAGTATTTT. This codes for CASSLNTVDTQYF.

The table lists this clonotype with many counts. The chain employs TRBV12-3 or TRBV12-4 and TRBJ1-5; a possible D gene is TRBD1 (6 bases). V lost 4 bases to trimming and J lost 7 bases, with 11 bases between them. The length of the CDR3 is 13 residues. In DNA form, the CDR3 reads TGTGCCAGCAGTTCAGGACAGAAACAGCCCCAGCATTTT. This gives the protein CASSSGQKQPQHF.

Ten or more counts support this clonotype. This chain connects TRBV6-5 to TRBJ2-1; no clear D. V was shortened by 6 bases and J by 7 bases, with 19 bases between the two germline ends. The CDR3 length is 15 residues. From germline, CDR1 is MNHEY and CDR2 SVGAGI. CDR3 in amino acids: CASRSSQDPINEQFF. For the CDR3, the DNA is TGTGCCAGCAGATCTTCTCAGGACCCTATAAATGAGCAGTTCTTC.

In this sample, this clonotype turned up many times. The rearrangement links TRBV27 to TRBJ2-1; a possible D gene is TRBD2 (6 bases). CDR1 and CDR2 (germline): MNHEY, SMNVEV (reference sequence). Trimming took off 2 bases at V and 5 bases at J, with 10 bases between the two ends. The CDR3 extends over 14 amino acids. CDR3 protein: CASSLAGPDNEQFF. The DNA for the CDR3 is TGTGCCAGCAGTTTAGCGGGGCCCGACAATGAGCAGTTCTTC.

The sample holds a few counts of this clonotype. An end of the junction does not agree with germline; a read error may underlie this. The CDR3 spells CASGRTWELYF. DNA of the CDR3: TGCGCCAGCGGAAGGACCTGGGAGCTGTATTTT. The rearrangement joins TRBV5-1 to TRBJ2-2; perhaps TRBD2 as D (5 bases). This CDR3 has 11 amino acids. Germline V gives CDR1 SGHRS, CDR2 YFSETQ.

This clonotype was seen ten or more times. The chain recombines TRBV6-5 with TRBJ2-2, with D possibly being TRBD2 (6 bases). Germline V CDR1 and CDR2: MNHEY, SVGAGI. The CDR3 covers 17 residues. V gave up 0 bases and J gave up 1 base, with 12 bases separating them. CDR3 amino acids: CASSYSAGPLNTGELFF. Written as DNA, the CDR3 is TGTGCCAGCAGTTACTCGGCGGGACCTTTGAACACCGGGGAGCTGTTTTTT.

This clonotype was picked up many times. The rearrangement joins TRBV6-5 to TRBJ2-3, with 11 bases fitting TRBD2. The length of the CDR3 is 16 residues. The J segment lost 2 bases and the V segment lost 6 bases, leaving 7 bases of the junction unmatched. Germline CDR1 MNHEY, CDR2 SVGAGI. Here the CDR3 DNA reads TGTGCCAGCAGAACGCTAGCGGGGGGCCCCACAGATACGCAGTATTTT. Translation gives CASRTLAGGPTDTQYF.

This clonotype was seen at least ten times. The J gene is TRBJ1-3, the V gene TRBV4-1, with D possibly matching TRBD1 (5 bases). From germline, CDR1 is MGHRA and CDR2 YSYEKL. V was pared by 5 bases and J by 2 bases, with 19 bases between. CDR3 length: 17 residues. The DNA of the CDR3 is TGCGCCAGCAGCTCAAGTGTGGTAAGGGGACCTGGAAACACCATATATTTT. Its protein is CASSSSVVRGPGNTIYF.

There are many counts of this clonotype. The J gene is TRBJ2-5, the V gene TRBV7-9, with TRBD1 identical over 8 bases. Germline loops: CDR1 SEHNR, CDR2 FQNEAQ (reference sequence). The J segment lost 11 bases and the V segment lost 5 bases, leaving 7 bases of the junction unmatched. This CDR3 has 12 amino acids. The DNA of the CDR3 is TGTGCCAGCAGCAGCCACAGGGGGAATCAGTACTTC. Its protein product is CASSSHRGNQYF.

This clonotype was seen ten or more times. V is TRBV20-1 and J is TRBJ2-7; 8 bases align to TRBD1. The CDR3 totals 11 residues. Germline-derived CDR1 and CDR2 are DFQATT and SNEGSKA (reference sequence). V lost 4 bases, J lost 6 bases, and 2 bases stayed unmatched. The CDR3 loop is CSAKGQAEQYF. As DNA, the CDR3 is TGCAGTGCTAAGGGACAGGCCGAGCAGTACTTC.

The table lists this clonotype with many counts. The gene calls are TRBV24-1 and TRBJ2-1; D is unclear. The CDR3 has 12 amino acids. V lost 3 bases to trimming and J lost 9 bases, with 8 bases between them. The germline CDR1 and CDR2 sequences are KGHDR and SFDVKD. The CDR3 is CATSDKDAEQFF. CDR3 coding DNA: TGTGCCACCAGTGATAAGGACGCTGAGCAGTTCTTC.

This clonotype appeared many times. This chain joins TRBV5-1 and TRBJ2-4; 8 bases align to TRBD2. The CDR3 has 15 amino acids. Germline V gene lookup returns CDR1 SGHRS and CDR2 YFSETQ. V lost 0 bases to trimming and J lost 7 bases; unmatched junction nucleotides: 6. This CDR3 reads CASSLDGTSSNIQYF. Written as DNA, the CDR3 is TGCGCCAGCAGCTTGGATGGGACTAGTAGTAACATTCAGTACTTC.